The subject of this entry is one T cell receptor (beta chain). Its antigen is currently unknown. Sequencing used immunoSEQ multiplex PCR; TCRdb keeps in-frame clones, though not all of them. The table includes about 40,000 clones, around 93% detected once. Trimming cost V 0 bases and J 2 bases; bases outside gene matches: 6. The germline CDR1 and CDR2 sequences are GTSNPN and SVGIG (reference sequence). CDR3 length: 16 residues. This entry is derived from a study of ipilimumab plus nivolumab after autologous stem cell transplantation. Looking at the study overall: Patients received a median of roughly five ipilimumab and roughly eight nivolumab doses.

Study-wide points: The authors say TCR, Treg and microbiome findings warrant further study.

The chain couples TRBV30 to TRBJ1-3; the match to TRBD1 covers 8 bases. The starting material was PBMCs, obtained in a trial of ipilimumab plus nivolumab as post-transplant consolidation. The TCR comes from a male donor with multiple myeloma. The CDR3 sequence is CAWSVPQGATGNTIYF. CDR3 DNA sequence: TGTGCCTGGAGTGTACCCCAGGGGGCCACTGGAAACACCATATATTTT.